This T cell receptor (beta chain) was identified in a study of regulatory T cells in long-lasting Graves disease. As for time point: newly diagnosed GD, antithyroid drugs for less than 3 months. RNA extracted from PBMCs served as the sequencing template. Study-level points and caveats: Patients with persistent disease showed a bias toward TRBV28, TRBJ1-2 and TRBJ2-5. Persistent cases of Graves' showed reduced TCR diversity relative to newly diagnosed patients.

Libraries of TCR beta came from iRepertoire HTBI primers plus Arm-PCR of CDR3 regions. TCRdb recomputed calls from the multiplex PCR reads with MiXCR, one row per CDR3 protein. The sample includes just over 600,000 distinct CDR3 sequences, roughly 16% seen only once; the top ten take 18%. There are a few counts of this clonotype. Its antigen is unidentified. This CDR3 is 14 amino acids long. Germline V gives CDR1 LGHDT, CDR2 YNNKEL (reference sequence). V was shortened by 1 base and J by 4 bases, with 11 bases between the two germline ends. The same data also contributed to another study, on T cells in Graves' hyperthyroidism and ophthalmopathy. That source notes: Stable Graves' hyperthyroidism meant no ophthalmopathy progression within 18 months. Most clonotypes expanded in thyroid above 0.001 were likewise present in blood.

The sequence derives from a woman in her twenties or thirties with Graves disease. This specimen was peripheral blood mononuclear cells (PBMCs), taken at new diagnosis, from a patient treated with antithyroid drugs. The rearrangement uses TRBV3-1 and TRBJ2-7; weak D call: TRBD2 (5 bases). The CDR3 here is CASSQAKRRYEQYF. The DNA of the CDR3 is TGTGCCAGCAGCCAAGCGAAGCGGCGATACGAGCAGTACTTC.